Listed here are 22 T cell receptor beta chains from one sample, sequenced in a study of patients and donors after allogeneic stem cell transplantation. One entry per CDR3 protein, called by TCRdb with MiXCR from the RT-PCR reads. The data show under 200,000 distinct CDR3 sequences, 30% seen once. The sequenced sample consisted of blood, either unsorted or a sorted T cell fraction (not recorded which). Receptors were obtained from a human donor who was either an allogeneic HSCT recipient or a stem cell or donor lymphocyte infusion donor (not recorded which). It is not recorded whose cells these are; they may come from a transplant donor.

This clonotype has a single count. Germline and junction disagree at one end, which may indicate a read error. CDR3 in amino acids: CAGRGGKGAKQPQHF. CDR3 sequence (DNA): TGTGCCGGCAGAGGTGGGAAGGGGGCAAAGCAGCCCCAGCATTTT. This rearrangement joins TRBV6-5 to TRBJ1-5; 7 nucleotides agree with TRBD1. The germline CDR1 and CDR2 sequences are MNHEY and SVGAGI. The length of the CDR3 is 15 residues.

The chain uses TRBV20-1 and TRBJ1-5; D is uncertain. There are 13 residues in the CDR3. The V end was cut by 2 bases, the J end by 9 bases, with 14 bases between. Per germline, CDR1 DFQATT and CDR2 SNEGSKA (reference sequence). The CDR3 bases are TGCAGTGCTAGACACGAGGGTAAGCGGCCCCAGCATTTT. Translated, it gives CSARHEGKRPQHF.

This clonotype showed up just a few times. J is TRBJ1-3 and V is TRBV7-2; D perhaps matches TRBD1 (5 bases). Germline V gene data show CDR1 as SGHTA and CDR2 as FQGNSA. V was pared by 1 base and J by 0 bases, with 13 bases between. The CDR3 consists of 17 residues. CDR3 loop: CASSLDGTFRSGNTIYF. For the CDR3, the DNA is TGTGCCAGCAGCTTAGACGGGACTTTCCGCTCTGGAAACACCATATATTTT.

The chain has TRBV7-6 and TRBJ2-3; 8 bases map to TRBD2. This CDR3 region has 15 residues. The germline gives CDR1 SGHVS, CDR2 FNYEAQ. The J segment lost 0 bases and the V segment lost 3 bases, leaving 2 bases of the junction unmatched. This chain's CDR3 is CASSFSGKSTDTQYF. The CDR3, as DNA: TGTGCCAGCAGCTTTAGCGGGAAAAGCACAGATACGCAGTATTTT.

This chain joins TRBV12-3 or TRBV12-4 and TRBJ2-5; tentative D call: TRBD2 (6 bases). The germline V and J ends were trimmed by 8 bases and 5 bases, with 12 bases remaining between them. The CDR3 loop spans 12 amino acids. The CDR3 loop is CASAEGLETQYF. CDR3 nucleotide sequence: TGTGCCAGCGCGGAGGGGTTGGAGACCCAGTACTTC.

In its sample, this clonotype was seen many times. The V call is TRBV5-1, the J call TRBJ1-1, with D possibly being TRBD1 (6 bases). Trimming removed 4 bases at V and 4 bases at J, with 11 bases between. There are 13 residues in the CDR3. Germline V gene lookup returns CDR1 SGHRS and CDR2 YFSETQ. This CDR3 reads CASSEQGFTEAFF. The CDR3 DNA is TGCGCCAGCAGCGAACAGGGCTTCACTGAAGCTTTCTTT.

The sample holds a few counts of this clonotype. The gene calls are TRBV10-1 and TRBJ2-7, with 9 bases aligning to TRBD1. Germline V CDR1 and CDR2: WNHNN, SYGVQD (reference sequence). CDR3 size: 15 residues. J lost 2 bases, V lost 5 bases, and 7 bases had no gene match. CDR3 DNA sequence: TGCGCCAGCAGTCTAGACAGGGGGGCTACCTACGAGCAGTACTTC. Translating it yields CASSLDRGATYEQYF.

The chain uses TRBV5-1 and TRBJ1-2, with D maybe TRBD1 (5 bases). Germline assignment: CDR1 SGHRS and CDR2 YFSETQ. CDR3 length: 15 amino acids. Trimming pared 0 bases from V and 6 bases from J, leaving 15 bases between. Here the CDR3 reads CASSLAVSGGNGYTF. The DNA of the CDR3 is TGCGCCAGCAGCTTGGCCGTTTCGGGGGGAAATGGCTACACCTTC.

This clonotype has just a few counts. This chain connects TRBV20-1 to TRBJ2-1; 8 nucleotides agree with TRBD2. CDR1 and CDR2 from the germline V gene are DFQATT and SNEGSKA (reference sequence). V shed 6 bases and J 3 bases; nucleotides not matched to a gene: 10. The CDR3 extends over 15 amino acids. CDR3 loop: CSAPAAGDGYNEQFF. The CDR3, as DNA: TGCAGTGCCCCCGCAGCGGGAGATGGCTACAATGAGCAGTTCTTC.

This clonotype was counted at least ten times. The chain joins TRBV4-1 to TRBJ1-5; possibly TRBD1 for D (6 bases). The V gene's germline CDR1 is MGHRA and CDR2 YSYEKL. CDR3 size: 15 residues. Trimming cost V 1 base and J 1 base, with 8 bases left between them. The CDR3 DNA is TGCGCCAGCAGCCAAGGGCAGGGGAGCAATCAGCCCCAGCATTTT. Residues: CASSQGQGSNQPQHF.

V gene TRBV4-2 combines with J gene TRBJ2-1, with D tentatively TRBD2 (5 bases). The germline V and J ends were trimmed by 0 bases and 7 bases, with 13 bases remaining between them. This CDR3 is built from 15 residues. Germline CDR1 reads LGHNA; CDR2 reads YNFKEQ. The CDR3 region has the DNA TGTGCCAGCAGCCAAGATTTGCGCCCGGGGAATGAGCAGTTCTTC. Amino acid sequence: CASSQDLRPGNEQFF.

This clonotype was observed a few times. J is TRBJ2-1 and V is TRBV6-4; no reliable D call. V shed 0 bases and J shed 10 bases, with 4 bases lying between them. Germline V gene lookup returns CDR1 MRHNA and CDR2 SNTAGT. The CDR3 is 11 amino acids. The CDR3 sequence is CASSDSREQFF. CDR3 nucleotide sequence: TGTGCCAGCAGTGACTCGAGAGAGCAGTTCTTC.

The V call is TRBV7-2, the J call TRBJ2-3; TRBD1 matches 8 bases. The V gene end was trimmed by 5 bases and the J gene end by 5 bases; junction bases not matched to a gene: 9. CDR1 is SGHTA and CDR2 is FQGNSA in the germline V gene. The CDR3 runs to 15 residues. The CDR3 DNA reads as TGTGCCAGCAGCGCCGGACAGGGAGGAAGAGATACGCAGTATTTT. Translated, it gives CASSAGQGGRDTQYF.

V is TRBV20-1 and J is TRBJ2-7; TRBD2 might be the D (5 bases). The CDR3 spans 14 residues. Trimming removed 6 bases from V and 0 bases from J, with 15 bases in between. Germline V gene lookup returns CDR1 DFQATT and CDR2 SNEGSKA (reference sequence). The CDR3 loop is CSAEEGRTSYEQYF. CDR3 nucleotide sequence: TGCAGTGCGGAAGAGGGCAGGACCTCCTACGAGCAGTACTTC.

The chain couples TRBV9 to TRBJ2-1, with TRBD2 matching over 8 bases. The V and J ends lost 0 bases and 5 bases, in that order; junction bases with no gene match: 10. The CDR3 spans 17 residues. Germline V lookup: CDR1 SGDLS, CDR2 YYNGEE. This CDR3 is CASSVEPWTSRDNEQFF. The DNA for the CDR3 is TGTGCCAGCAGCGTAGAGCCCTGGACTAGCCGAGACAATGAGCAGTTCTTC. Supplemented by reference TRBV9 and TRBJ2-1, the full variable domain reads DSGVTQTPKHLITATGQRVTLRCSPRSGDLSVYWYQQSLDQGLQFLIQYYNGEERAKGNILERFSAQQFPDLHSELNLSSLELGDSALYFCASSVEPWTSRDNEQFFGPGTRLTVL.

The chain combines TRBV6-2 or TRBV6-3 with TRBJ2-7; 8 nucleotides match TRBD1. The V segment lost 9 bases and the J segment 4 bases; nucleotides outside the gene matches: 8. CDR3 length equals 13 residues. Germline V gives CDR1 MNHEY, CDR2 SVGEGT. This CDR3 reads CASKAGTGYEQYF. The CDR3 DNA is TGTGCCAGTAAAGCCGGGACAGGATACGAGCAGTACTTC.

This clonotype showed up just a few times. The chain carries TRBV6-2 or TRBV6-3 and TRBJ2-1; 13 bases align to TRBD2. This CDR3 is built from 13 residues. J was trimmed by 8 bases and V by 7 bases; bases with no gene match: 2. Germline V gives CDR1 MNHEY, CDR2 SVGEGT. The CDR3 nucleotides are TGTGCCAGCACACTAGCGGGAGGGGATGAGCAGTTCTTC. It encodes CASTLAGGDEQFF.

The chain combines TRBV6-5 with TRBJ1-4; 8 nucleotides align to TRBD1. The CDR3 has 16 residues. With V trimmed by 0 bases and J by 4 bases, 4 bases remained unmatched. Germline loops: CDR1 MNHEY, CDR2 SVGAGI. As DNA, the CDR3 is TGTGCCAGCAGTTACTCGACGGGACAGGTTAATGAAAAACTGTTTTTT. Translating it yields CASSYSTGQVNEKLFF.

The chain recombines TRBV11-2 with TRBJ2-1, with 8 bases identical to TRBD2. CDR3 length: 12 residues. J lost 11 bases, V lost 4 bases, and 4 bases had no gene match. Looked up from germline, CDR1 is SGHAT and CDR2 is FQNNGV. The CDR3 DNA reads as TGTGCCAGCAGCTACTCTAGCGGGCAGCAGTTCTTC. This codes for CASSYSSGQQFF.

A few counts support this clonotype. The gene calls are TRBV20-1 and TRBJ1-1; no firm D call. With 5 bases removed from V and 0 bases from J, the gap between germline ends came to 13 bases. Looked up from germline, CDR1 is DFQATT and CDR2 is SNEGSKA (reference sequence). The CDR3 sequence is 14 residues long. The CDR3 sequence: CSALGTDMNTEAFF. The CDR3 coding sequence is TGCAGTGCTTTAGGTACAGATATGAACACTGAAGCTTTCTTT.

This clonotype occurred a few times. The gene calls are TRBV12-3 or TRBV12-4 and TRBJ2-1; weak D call: TRBD2 (6 bases). This CDR3 region has 15 residues. Deletions cut 6 bases from V and 9 bases from J, with 21 bases between. CDR3 sequence (DNA): TGTGCCAGCAGCCTTTTTAGCGGAGGAGAAGGTGAGCAGTTCTTC. Translation: CASSLFSGGEGEQFF.

This clonotype was recorded a few times. This sequence joins TRBV5-1 and TRBJ2-3; D is possibly TRBD1 (5 bases). This CDR3 is built from 14 residues. The germline CDR1 and CDR2 sequences are SGHRS and YFSETQ. V lost 1 base and J lost 2, with 8 bases in between. CDR3: CASSLWTHTDTQYF. Here the CDR3 DNA reads TGCGCCAGCAGCTTGTGGACACACACAGATACGCAGTATTTT.